This passage covers 16 T cell receptor beta chains from one sample sequenced in a study of blood T cell repertoires in COVID-19. The method was immunoSEQ multiplex PCR; TCRdb's version includes in-frame clones alone and lacks a portion of them. This table has 330,000 or so clones, roughly nine tenths appearing once. Input material: peripheral blood. The receptor set was obtained from an older woman with COVID-19, enrolled during active disease.

This chain joins TRBV7-8 and TRBJ1-6, with 10 bases identical to TRBD1. The V gene end was trimmed by 1 base and the J gene end by 3 bases; junction bases not matched to a gene: 6. Germline loops: CDR1 SGHVS, CDR2 FQNEAQ. The CDR3 length is 18 residues. CDR3: CASSLDVGTGDYNSPLHF. The DNA of the CDR3 is TGTGCCAGCAGCTTAGATGTTGGGACAGGGGACTATAATTCACCCCTCCACTTT.

The rearrangement joins TRBV29-1 to TRBJ1-2; D uncertain. V lost 0 bases and J lost 5, with 13 bases in between. Germline V gene sequence: CDR1 SQVTM, CDR2 ANQGSEA. This CDR3 comprises 14 residues. CDR3 sequence: CSVEDPRNPYGYTF. The CDR3 bases are TGCAGCGTTGAAGATCCCAGGAACCCTTATGGCTACACCTTC.

This chain joins TRBV6-5 and TRBJ2-3, with 14 bases that match TRBD2. The trim removed 6 bases at V and 4 bases at J, leaving 0 bases unmatched. This CDR3 comprises 14 residues. Germline V CDR1 and CDR2: MNHEY, SVGAGI. CDR3 in DNA: TGTGCCAGCAGGACTAGCGGGGGGGCAGATACGCAGTATTTT. Residues: CASRTSGGADTQYF.

This sequence joins TRBV18 and TRBJ1-4, with D uncertain. The CDR3 consists of 12 residues. Germline CDR1 and CDR2: KGHSH and LQKENI. Trimming shortened V by 4 bases and J by 8 bases, and 8 bases separated the two germline ends. Written as DNA, the CDR3 is TGTGCCAGCTCACAACAGAAAGAAAAACTGTTTTTT. It yields the protein CASSQQKEKLFF.

The chain recombines TRBV6-1 with TRBJ2-7; no clear D. This CDR3 spans 13 amino acids. Germline V CDR1 and CDR2: MNHNS, SASEGT. The ends were cut back, 1 base at V and 0 bases at J, with 4 bases in the middle. CDR3 sequence: CASSEGASYEQYF. CDR3 bases: TGTGCCAGCAGTGAAGGGGCCTCCTACGAGCAGTACTTC.

This clone was seen only once. J is TRBJ2-6 and V is TRBV10-3; D unresolved. The CDR3 consists of 13 residues. Trimming stripped 10 bases from V and 0 bases from J, with 7 bases between. Germline V gives CDR1 ENHRY, CDR2 SYGVKD. CDR3 in DNA: TGTGCCAGCGGAGACTCTGGGGCCAACGTCCTGACTTTC. Protein sequence: CASGDSGANVLTF.

V and J are TRBV2 and TRBJ2-7, with a weak D call TRBD1 (6 bases). The CDR3 extends over 15 amino acids. The V end lost 3 bases, the J end lost 2 bases, and 14 bases lay between the germline ends. Germline V gene sequence: CDR1 SNHLY, CDR2 FYNNEI. The chain's CDR3 is CASSDPGQGTYEQYF. The CDR3 region has the DNA TGTGCCAGCAGTGATCCTGGCCAGGGGACCTACGAGCAGTACTTC.

The rearrangement joins TRBV7-3 to TRBJ1-1, with a tentative D call TRBD1 (6 bases). The germline V gene has CDR1 SGHTA and CDR2 FQGTGA. The V end lost 4 bases, the J end lost 8 bases, and 20 bases lay between the germline ends. The length of the CDR3 is 15 residues. The CDR3 loop reads CASSSSRDTQREAFF. CDR3 bases: TGTGCCAGCAGCTCGAGCCGGGACACGCAGCGGGAAGCTTTCTTT. The whole variable domain, remainder taken from reference TRBV7-3 and TRBJ1-1, is GAGVSQTPSNKVTEKGKYVELRCDPISGHTALYWYRQSLGQGPEFLIYFQGTGAADDSGLPNDRFFAVRPEGSVSTLKIQRTERGDSAVYLCASSSSRDTQREAFFGQGTRLTVV.

V gene TRBV29-1 combines with J gene TRBJ2-1; 8 nucleotides match TRBD2. V was clipped by 6 bases and J by 10 bases; unmatched bases: 5. Germline V gene sequence: CDR1 SQVTM, CDR2 ANQGSEA. The CDR3 totals 11 residues. The CDR3 DNA sequence: TGCAGCGTCGAGCGGGGGTGGGAGCAGTTCTTC. Translation: CSVERGWEQFF.

This chain links TRBV14 with TRBJ1-1, with D perhaps TRBD1 (5 bases). CDR1 SGHDN and CDR2 FVKESK come from the germline V gene. Trimming took off 4 bases at V and 4 bases at J, with 16 bases between the two ends. This CDR3 contains 15 residues. The CDR3 spells CASSRQPLGGTEAFF. The CDR3, as DNA: TGTGCCAGCAGCCGTCAACCTCTCGGGGGCACTGAAGCTTTCTTT.

The CDR3 is CASSVGQAVYEQYF. The CDR3, as DNA: TGTGCCAGCAGCGTGGGCCAGGCTGTCTACGAGCAGTACTTC. V gene TRBV2 combines with J gene TRBJ2-7; D gene ambiguous. In germline, CDR1 is SNHLY, CDR2 FYNNEI. The CDR3 runs to 14 residues. V was clipped by 6 bases and J by 3 bases, with 15 bases between them.

The V call is TRBV9, the J call TRBJ2-1, with a possible D match to TRBD2 (6 bases). Looked up from germline, CDR1 is SGDLS and CDR2 is YYNGEE. V lost 3 bases to trimming and J lost 6 bases, with 10 bases between them. The CDR3 covers 13 residues. CDR3 in amino acids: CASSATGSNEQFF. In DNA form, the CDR3 reads TGTGCCAGCAGCGCCACCGGGAGCAATGAGCAGTTCTTC. The full variable domain, with the rest looked up from reference TRBV9 and TRBJ2-1, is DSGVTQTPKHLITATGQRVTLRCSPRSGDLSVYWYQQSLDQGLQFLIQYYNGEERAKGNILERFSAQQFPDLHSELNLSSLELGDSALYFCASSATGSNEQFFGPGTRLTVL.

The V call is TRBV5-5, the J call TRBJ1-4, with D maybe TRBD1 (5 bases). CDR3 length equals 15 residues. The V end was cut by 0 bases, the J end by 4 bases, with 10 bases between. Germline V gene lookup returns CDR1 SGHKS and CDR2 YYEKEE (reference sequence). CDR3 in amino acids: CASSLGPTVNEKLFF. CDR3 sequence (DNA): TGTGCCAGCAGCTTGGGGCCGACAGTTAATGAAAAACTGTTTTTT. The full variable domain, rest sourced from reference TRBV5-5 and TRBJ1-4, is DAGVTQSPTHLIKTRGQQVTLRCSPISGHKSVSWYQQVLGQGPQFIFQYYEKEERGRGNFPDRFSARQFPNYSSELNVNALLLGDSALYLCASSLGPTVNEKLFFGSGTQLSVL.

This chain joins TRBV5-6 and TRBJ1-5; 9 nucleotides align to TRBD1. V trimming: 5 bases; J trimming: 12 bases; junction bases outside the gene matches: 6. This CDR3 is built from 12 residues. Germline lookup yields CDR1 SGHDT and CDR2 YYEEEE. The CDR3 here is CASSHRDRDQHF. Written as DNA, the CDR3 is TGTGCCAGCAGTCACCGGGACAGGGACCAGCATTTT.

This sequence joins TRBV10-3 and TRBJ1-2; 7 bases agree with TRBD1. Trimming took 0 bases from V and 8 from J; bases not matched to a gene: 9. The CDR3 has 15 amino acids. Germline-derived CDR1 and CDR2 are ENHRY and SYGVKD. In DNA form, the CDR3 reads TGTGCCATCAGTGAGTCTGGAAAGGGGGCTGAAGGCTACACCTTC. Translated, it gives CAISESGKGAEGYTF.

J is TRBJ1-4 and V is TRBV2; 9 nucleotides line up with TRBD1. V was clipped by 4 bases and J by 6 bases; unmatched bases: 0. CDR3 length equals 13 residues. Per germline, CDR1 SNHLY and CDR2 FYNNEI. CDR3 bases: TGTGCCAGCAGTGGACAGGGGGATGAAAAACTGTTTTTT. Its protein product is CASSGQGDEKLFF.